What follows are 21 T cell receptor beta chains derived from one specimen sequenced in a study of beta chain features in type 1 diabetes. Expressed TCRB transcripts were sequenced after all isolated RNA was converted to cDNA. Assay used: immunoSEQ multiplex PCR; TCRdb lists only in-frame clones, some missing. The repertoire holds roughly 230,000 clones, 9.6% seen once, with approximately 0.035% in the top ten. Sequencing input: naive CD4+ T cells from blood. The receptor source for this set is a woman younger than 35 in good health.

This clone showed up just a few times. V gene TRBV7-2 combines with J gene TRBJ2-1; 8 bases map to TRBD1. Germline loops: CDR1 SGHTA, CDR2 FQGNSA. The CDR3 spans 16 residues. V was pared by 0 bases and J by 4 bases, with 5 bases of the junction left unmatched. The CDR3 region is CASSLAAGTGYNEQFF. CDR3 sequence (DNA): TGTGCCAGCAGCTTAGCCGCCGGGACAGGATACAATGAGCAGTTCTTC.

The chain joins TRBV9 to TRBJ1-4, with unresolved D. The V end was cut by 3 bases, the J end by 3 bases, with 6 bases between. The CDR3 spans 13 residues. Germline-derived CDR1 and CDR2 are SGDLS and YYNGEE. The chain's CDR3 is CASSGGANEKLFF. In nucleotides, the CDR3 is TGTGCCAGCAGCGGGGGAGCTAATGAAAAACTGTTTTTT.

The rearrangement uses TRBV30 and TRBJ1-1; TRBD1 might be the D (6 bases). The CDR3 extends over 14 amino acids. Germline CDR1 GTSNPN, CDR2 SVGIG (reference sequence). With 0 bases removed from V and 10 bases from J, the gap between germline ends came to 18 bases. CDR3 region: CAWSVNKGHVGAFF. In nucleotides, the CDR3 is TGTGCCTGGAGTGTAAATAAGGGACACGTGGGAGCTTTCTTT.

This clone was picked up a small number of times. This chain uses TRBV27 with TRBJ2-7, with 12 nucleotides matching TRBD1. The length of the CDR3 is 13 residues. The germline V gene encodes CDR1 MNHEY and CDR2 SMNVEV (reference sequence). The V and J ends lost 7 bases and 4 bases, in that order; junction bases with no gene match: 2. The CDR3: CASKGQGAYEQYF. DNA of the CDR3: TGTGCCAGCAAGGGACAGGGGGCGTACGAGCAGTACTTC.

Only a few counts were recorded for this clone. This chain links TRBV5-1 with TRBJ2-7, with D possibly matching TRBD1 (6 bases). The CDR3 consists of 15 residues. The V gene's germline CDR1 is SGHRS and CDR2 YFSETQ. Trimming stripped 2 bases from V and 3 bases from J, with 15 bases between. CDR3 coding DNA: TGCGCCAGCAGCTTACGCCCGGACAGAAACTACGAGCAGTACTTC. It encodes CASSLRPDRNYEQYF.

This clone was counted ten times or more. This chain's CDR3 is CSVAPRLAGVGNIQYF. In DNA form, the CDR3 reads TGCAGCGTGGCCCCTCGACTAGCGGGGGTGGGAAACATTCAGTACTTC. The V and J genes are TRBV29-1 and TRBJ2-4; 12 bases fit TRBD2. Per the germline V gene, CDR1 is SQVTM and CDR2 is ANQGSEA. The length of the CDR3 is 16 residues. With 6 bases clipped from V and 6 bases from J, the junction kept 12 bases outside the gene matches.

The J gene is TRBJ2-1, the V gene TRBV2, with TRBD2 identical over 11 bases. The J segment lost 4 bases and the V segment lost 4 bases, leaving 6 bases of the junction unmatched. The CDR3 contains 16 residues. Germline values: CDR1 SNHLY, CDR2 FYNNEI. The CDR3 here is CASSGTGTSGYNEQFF. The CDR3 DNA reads TGTGCCAGCAGTGGGACTGGGACTAGCGGATACAATGAGCAGTTCTTC.

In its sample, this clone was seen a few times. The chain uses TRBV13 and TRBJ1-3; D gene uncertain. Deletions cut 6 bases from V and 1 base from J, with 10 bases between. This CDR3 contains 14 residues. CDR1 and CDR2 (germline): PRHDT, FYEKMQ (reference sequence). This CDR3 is CASSLRSSGNTIYF. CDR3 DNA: TGTGCCAGCAGTCTCCGGTCTTCTGGAAACACCATATATTTT.

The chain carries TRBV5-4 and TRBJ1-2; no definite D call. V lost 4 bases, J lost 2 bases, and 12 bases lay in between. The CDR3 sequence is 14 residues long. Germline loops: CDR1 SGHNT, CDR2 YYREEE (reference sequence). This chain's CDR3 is CASSHEGINYGYTF. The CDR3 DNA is TGTGCCAGCAGCCACGAGGGCATAAACTATGGCTACACCTTC.

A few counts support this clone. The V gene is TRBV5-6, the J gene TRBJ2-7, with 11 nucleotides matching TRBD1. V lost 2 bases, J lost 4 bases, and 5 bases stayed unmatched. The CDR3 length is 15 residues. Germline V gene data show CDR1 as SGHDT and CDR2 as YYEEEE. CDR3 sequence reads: CASSFAGQGAYEQYF. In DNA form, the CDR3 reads TGTGCCAGCAGCTTTGCAGGACAGGGGGCGTACGAGCAGTACTTC.

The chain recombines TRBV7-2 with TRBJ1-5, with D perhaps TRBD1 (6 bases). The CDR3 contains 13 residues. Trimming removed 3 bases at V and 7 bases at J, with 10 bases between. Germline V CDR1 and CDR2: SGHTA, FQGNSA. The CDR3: CASSLGGGQPQHF. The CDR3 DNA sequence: TGTGCCAGCAGCTTGGGGGGGGGCCAGCCCCAGCATTTT.

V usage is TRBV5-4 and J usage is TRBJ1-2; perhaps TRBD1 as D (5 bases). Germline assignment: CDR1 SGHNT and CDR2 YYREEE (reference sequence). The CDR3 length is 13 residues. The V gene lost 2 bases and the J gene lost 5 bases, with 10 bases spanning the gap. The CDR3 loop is CASSLVQGYGYTF. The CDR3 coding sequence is TGTGCCAGCAGCTTAGTCCAGGGATATGGCTACACCTTC. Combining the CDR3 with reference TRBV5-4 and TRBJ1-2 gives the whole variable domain ETGVTQSPTHLIKTRGQQVTLRCSSQSGHNTVSWYQQALGQGPQFIFQYYREEENGRGNFPPRFSGLQFPNYSSELNVNALELDDSALYLCASSLVQGYGYTFGSGTRLTVV.

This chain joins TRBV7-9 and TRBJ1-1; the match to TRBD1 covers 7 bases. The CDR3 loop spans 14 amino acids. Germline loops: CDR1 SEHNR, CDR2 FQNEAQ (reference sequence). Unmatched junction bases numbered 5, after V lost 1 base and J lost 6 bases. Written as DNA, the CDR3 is TGTGCCAGCAGCTTAGAGGGACAGTCGGCTGAAGCTTTCTTT. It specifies CASSLEGQSAEAFF.

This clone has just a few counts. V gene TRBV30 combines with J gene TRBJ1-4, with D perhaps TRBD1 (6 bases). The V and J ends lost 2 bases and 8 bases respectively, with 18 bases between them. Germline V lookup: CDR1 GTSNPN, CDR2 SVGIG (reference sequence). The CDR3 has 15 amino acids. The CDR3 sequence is CAWSPSRGFVEKLFF. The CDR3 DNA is TGTGCCTGGAGTCCATCCAGGGGATTTGTCGAAAAACTGTTTTTT.

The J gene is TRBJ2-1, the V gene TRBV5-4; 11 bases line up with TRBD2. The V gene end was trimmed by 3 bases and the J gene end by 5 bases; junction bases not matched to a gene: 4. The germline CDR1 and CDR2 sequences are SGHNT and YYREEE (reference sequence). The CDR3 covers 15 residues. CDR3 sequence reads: CASSWRGLADNEQFF. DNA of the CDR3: TGTGCCAGCAGCTGGCGGGGACTAGCGGACAATGAGCAGTTCTTC.

CDR3 bases: TGCAGCGTCGAGTCAGCCACAGCCGCTGCCTATGAGCAGTTCTTC. It codes for CSVESATAAAYEQFF. The chain is built from TRBV29-1 and TRBJ2-1; D is unresolved. The V and J ends lost 6 bases and 8 bases respectively, with 23 bases between them. Germline V gives CDR1 SQVTM, CDR2 ANQGSEA. The length of the CDR3 is 15 residues.

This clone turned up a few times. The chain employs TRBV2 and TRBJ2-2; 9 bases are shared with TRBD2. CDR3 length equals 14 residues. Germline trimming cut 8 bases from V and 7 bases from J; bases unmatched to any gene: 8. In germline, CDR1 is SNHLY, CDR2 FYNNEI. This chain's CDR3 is CASLRLAVVGELFF. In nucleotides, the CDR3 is TGTGCCAGCCTGAGACTAGCGGTGGTCGGGGAGCTGTTTTTT.

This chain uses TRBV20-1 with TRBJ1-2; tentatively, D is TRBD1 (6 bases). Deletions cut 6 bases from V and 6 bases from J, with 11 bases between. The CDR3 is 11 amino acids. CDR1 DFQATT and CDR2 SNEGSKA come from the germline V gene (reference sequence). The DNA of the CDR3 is TGCAGTGCAGGAGGGGGGGATGGCTACACCTTC. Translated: CSAGGGDGYTF.

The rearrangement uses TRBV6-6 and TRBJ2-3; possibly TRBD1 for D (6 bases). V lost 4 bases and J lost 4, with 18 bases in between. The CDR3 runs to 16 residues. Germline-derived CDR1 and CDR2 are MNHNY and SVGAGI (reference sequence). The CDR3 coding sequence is TGTGCCAGCAGTTCACAGGGCCCCGCTACCGCAGATACGCAGTATTTT. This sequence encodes CASSSQGPATADTQYF.

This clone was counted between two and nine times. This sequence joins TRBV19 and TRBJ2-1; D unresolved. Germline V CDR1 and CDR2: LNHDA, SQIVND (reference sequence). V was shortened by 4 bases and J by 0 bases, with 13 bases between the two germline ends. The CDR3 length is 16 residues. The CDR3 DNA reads TGTGCCAGTAGTACCCGCATCCTCAGCTCCTACAATGAGCAGTTCTTC. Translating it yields CASSTRILSSYNEQFF.

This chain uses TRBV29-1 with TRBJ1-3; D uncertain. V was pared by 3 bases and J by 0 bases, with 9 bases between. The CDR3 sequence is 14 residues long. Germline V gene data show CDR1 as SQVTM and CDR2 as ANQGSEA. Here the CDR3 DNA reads TGCAGCGTTGAGGTGGGCTCCTCTGGAAACACCATATATTTT. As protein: CSVEVGSSGNTIYF.